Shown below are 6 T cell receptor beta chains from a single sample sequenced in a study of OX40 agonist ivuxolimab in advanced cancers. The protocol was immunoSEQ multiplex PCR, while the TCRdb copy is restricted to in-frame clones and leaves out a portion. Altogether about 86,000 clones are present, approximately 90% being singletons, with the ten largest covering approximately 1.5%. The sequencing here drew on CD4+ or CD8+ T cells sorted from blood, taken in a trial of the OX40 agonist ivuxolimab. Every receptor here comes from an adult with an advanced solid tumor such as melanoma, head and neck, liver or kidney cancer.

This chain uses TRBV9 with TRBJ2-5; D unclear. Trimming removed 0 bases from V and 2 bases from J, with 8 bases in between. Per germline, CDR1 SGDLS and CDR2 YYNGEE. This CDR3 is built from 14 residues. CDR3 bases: TGTGCCAGCAGCGTAGACCCGGGTCAAGAGACCCAGTACTTC. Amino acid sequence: CASSVDPGQETQYF.

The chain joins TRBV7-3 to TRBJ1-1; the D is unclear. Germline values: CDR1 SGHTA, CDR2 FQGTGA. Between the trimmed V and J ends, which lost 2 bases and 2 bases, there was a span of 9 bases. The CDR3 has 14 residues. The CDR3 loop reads CASSLFPVNTEAFF. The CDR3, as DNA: TGTGCCAGCAGCTTATTTCCAGTAAACACTGAAGCTTTCTTT.

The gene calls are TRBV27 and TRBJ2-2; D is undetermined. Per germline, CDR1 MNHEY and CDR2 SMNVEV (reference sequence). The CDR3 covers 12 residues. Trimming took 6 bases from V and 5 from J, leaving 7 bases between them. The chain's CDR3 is CASRAATGELFF. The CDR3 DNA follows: TGTGCCAGCAGAGCAGCGACCGGGGAGCTGTTTTTT.

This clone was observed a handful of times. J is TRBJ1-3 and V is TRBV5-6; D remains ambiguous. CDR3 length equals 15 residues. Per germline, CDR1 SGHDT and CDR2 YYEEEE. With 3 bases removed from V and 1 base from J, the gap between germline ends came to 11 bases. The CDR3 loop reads CASSSTHGSGNTIYF. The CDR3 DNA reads TGTGCCAGCAGCTCAACGCACGGTTCTGGAAACACCATATATTTT.

The CDR3 region has the DNA TGCAGCGTTGGGCGGGGGACCTACGAGCAGTACTTC. This encodes CSVGRGTYEQYF. The V and J genes are TRBV29-1 and TRBJ2-5, with TRBD2 matching over 7 bases. The J call may be incorrect, as the DNA end agrees better with TRBJ2-7. The CDR3 runs to 12 residues. Germline V gene lookup returns CDR1 SQVTM and CDR2 ANQGSEA.

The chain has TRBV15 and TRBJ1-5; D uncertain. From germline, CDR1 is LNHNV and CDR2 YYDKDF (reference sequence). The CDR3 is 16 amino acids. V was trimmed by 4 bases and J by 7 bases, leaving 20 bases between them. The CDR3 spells CATSKLTNSPSQPQHF. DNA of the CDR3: TGTGCCACCAGCAAACTTACTAACAGCCCTTCGCAGCCCCAGCATTTT. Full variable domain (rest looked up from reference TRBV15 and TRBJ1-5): DAMVIQNPRYQVTQFGKPVTLSCSQTLNHNVMYWYQQKSSQAPKLLFHYYDKDFNNEADTPDNFQSRRPNTSFCFLDIRSPGLGDTAMYLCATSKLTNSPSQPQHFGDGTRLSIL.